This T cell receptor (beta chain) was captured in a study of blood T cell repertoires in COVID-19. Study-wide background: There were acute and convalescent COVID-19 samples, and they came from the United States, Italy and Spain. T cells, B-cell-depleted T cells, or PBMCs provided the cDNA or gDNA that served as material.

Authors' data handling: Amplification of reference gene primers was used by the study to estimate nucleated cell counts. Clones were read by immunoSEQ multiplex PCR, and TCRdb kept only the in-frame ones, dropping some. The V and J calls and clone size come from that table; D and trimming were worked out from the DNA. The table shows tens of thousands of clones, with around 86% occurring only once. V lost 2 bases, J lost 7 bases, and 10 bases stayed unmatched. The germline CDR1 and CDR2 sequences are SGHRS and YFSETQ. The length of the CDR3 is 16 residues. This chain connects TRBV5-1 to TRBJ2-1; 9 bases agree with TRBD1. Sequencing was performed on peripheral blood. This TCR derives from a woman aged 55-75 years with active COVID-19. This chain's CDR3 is CASSFKSRQGENEQFF. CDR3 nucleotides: TGCGCCAGCAGCTTTAAATCTAGACAGGGGGAGAATGAGCAGTTCTTC.